This is a list of T cell receptor beta chains from one sample in a study of CD8 T cells in ankylosing spondylitis. TCRdb reanalysed the 5' RACE reads using MiXCR and keeps one entry per CDR3 protein. The repertoire holds about 140,000 distinct CDR3 sequences, with roughly 30% as singletons. The sample comprised synovial fluid, either unsorted or a sorted T cell fraction (not recorded which). Receptors were obtained from a male donor with ankylosing spondylitis. CDR3s include the opening cysteine and the closing phenylalanine or tryptophan. D genes are given only for firm matches. Clone size is stated in some rows and not others, as once, few, many or a class when expanded.

abundance: few; v_gene: TRBV30; j_gene: TRBJ1-1; d_gene: TRBD1; CDR3aa: CAWSRGQVNTEAFF; CDR3nt: TGTGCCTGGAGCAGGGGGCAGGTGAACACTGAAGCTTTCTTT
abundance: few; v_gene: TRBV12-3/TRBV12-4; j_gene: TRBJ2-6; d_gene: TRBD1; CDR3aa: CASRDRGFSSGANVLTF; CDR3nt: TGTGCCAGCAGAGACAGGGGATTTAGCTCTGGGGCCAACGTCCTGACTTTC
abundance: -; v_gene: TRBV6-4; j_gene: TRBJ2-1; d_gene: -; CDR3aa: CASSASVDNEQFF; CDR3nt: TGTGCCAGCAGTGCCTCGGTGGACAATGAGCAGTTCTTC
abundance: few; v_gene: TRBV3-1; j_gene: TRBJ1-3; d_gene: -; CDR3aa: CASSHEVWGNTIYF; CDR3nt: TGTGCCAGCAGCCACGAGGTGTGGGGAAACACCATATATTTT
abundance: -; v_gene: TRBV6-1; j_gene: TRBJ2-1; d_gene: TRBD1; CDR3aa: CASSKGQGAFSEQFF; CDR3nt: TGTGCCAGCAGTAAGGGACAGGGGGCGTTTTCGGAGCAGTTCTTC
abundance: few; v_gene: TRBV5-1; j_gene: TRBJ2-4; d_gene: -; CDR3aa: CASSWDQPSNIQYF; CDR3nt: TGCGCCAGCAGCTGGGACCAGCCTTCAAACATTCAGTACTTC
abundance: many; v_gene: TRBV7-9; j_gene: TRBJ2-5; d_gene: TRBD1; CDR3aa: CASSLGDRDGETQYF; CDR3nt: TGTGCCAGCAGCTTAGGAGACAGGGACGGAGAGACCCAGTACTTC
abundance: -; v_gene: TRBV24-1; j_gene: TRBJ1-5; d_gene: -; CDR3aa: CATSETANQPQHF; CDR3nt: TGTGCCACCAGTGAGACGGCAAATCAGCCCCAGCATTTT
abundance: few; v_gene: TRBV27; j_gene: TRBJ2-7; d_gene: -; CDR3aa: CASSLRGTLTLYEQYF; CDR3nt: TGTGCCAGCAGTTTAAGGGGGACCCTTACGCTCTACGAGCAGTACTTC
abundance: few; v_gene: TRBV2; j_gene: TRBJ1-1; d_gene: -; CDR3aa: CASTGGAPQGRATEAFF; CDR3nt: TGTGCCAGCACCGGGGGTGCCCCCCAGGGGAGGGCCACTGAAGCTTTCTTT
abundance: many; v_gene: TRBV2; j_gene: TRBJ2-5; d_gene: TRBD2; CDR3aa: CASRITSGSRETQYF; CDR3nt: TGTGCCAGCAGAATCACTAGCGGGAGCAGAGAGACCCAGTACTTC
abundance: -; v_gene: TRBV7-3; j_gene: TRBJ2-5; d_gene: TRBD2; CDR3aa: CASSELPGPSGSQETQYF; CDR3nt: TGTGCCAGCAGCGAACTCCCGGGGCCGAGCGGGAGCCAAGAGACCCAGTACTTC
abundance: -; v_gene: TRBV25-1; j_gene: TRBJ1-2; d_gene: -; CDR3aa: CASSDPTGYGYTF; CDR3nt: TGTGCCAGCAGTGACCCAACGGGGTATGGCTACACCTTC
abundance: many; v_gene: TRBV5-1; j_gene: TRBJ2-7; d_gene: -; CDR3aa: CASSLVGSREQYF; CDR3nt: TGCGCCAGCAGCTTGGTGGGGTCCCGCGAGCAGTACTTC
abundance: once; v_gene: TRBV20-1; j_gene: TRBJ1-6; d_gene: TRBD1; CDR3aa: CSAQTGNSPLHF; CDR3nt: TGCAGTGCCCAGACAGGGAATTCACCCCTCCACTTT
abundance: few; v_gene: TRBV11-1; j_gene: TRBJ2-1; d_gene: -; CDR3aa: CASSFESQVPQYEQFF; CDR3nt: TGTGCCAGCAGCTTCGAGTCGCAGGTCCCACAGTATGAGCAGTTCTTC
abundance: few; v_gene: TRBV20-1; j_gene: TRBJ2-7; d_gene: -; CDR3aa: CSATRQVSYEQYF; CDR3nt: TGCAGTGCTACCCGACAGGTTTCCTACGAGCAGTACTTC
abundance: -; v_gene: TRBV9; j_gene: TRBJ1-6; d_gene: -; CDR3aa: CASSPQWANSPLHF; CDR3nt: TGTGCCAGCAGCCCTCAATGGGCGAATTCACCCCTCCACTTT
abundance: -; v_gene: TRBV9; j_gene: TRBJ2-7; d_gene: TRBD2; CDR3aa: CASSEGTTISSYEQYF; CDR3nt: TGTGCCAGCAGCGAGGGGACTACTATCAGCTCCTACGAGCAGTACTTC
abundance: few; v_gene: TRBV10-3; j_gene: TRBJ1-2; d_gene: -; CDR3aa: CAISESTTGYTF; CDR3nt: TGTGCCATCAGTGAGTCGACCACTGGCTACACCTTC
abundance: few; v_gene: TRBV5-6; j_gene: TRBJ1-2; d_gene: -; CDR3aa: CASSLYSNTFQGNYGYTF; CDR3nt: TGTGCCAGCAGCTTGTACTCAAATACCTTTCAGGGTAACTATGGCTACACCTTC
abundance: -; v_gene: TRBV2; j_gene: TRBJ2-7; d_gene: TRBD2; CDR3aa: CASSEELAGSEQYF; CDR3nt: TGTGCCAGCAGTGAGGAACTAGCGGGATCCGAGCAGTACTTC
abundance: -; v_gene: TRBV12-3/TRBV12-4; j_gene: TRBJ2-3; d_gene: TRBD1; CDR3aa: CASSWWTGGTDTQYF; CDR3nt: TGTGCCAGCAGTTGGTGGACAGGGGGCACAGATACGCAGTATTTT
abundance: -; v_gene: TRBV20-1; j_gene: TRBJ1-5; d_gene: -; CDR3aa: CSARDRLGQPQHF; CDR3nt: TGCAGTGCTAGAGATCGTTTGGGTCAGCCCCAGCATTTT
abundance: -; v_gene: TRBV20-1; j_gene: TRBJ1-5; d_gene: -; CDR3aa: CSAADPIGFSNQPQHF; CDR3nt: TGCAGTGCGGCGGACCCTATTGGGTTTAGCAATCAGCCCCAGCATTTT
abundance: few; v_gene: TRBV20-1; j_gene: TRBJ2-5; d_gene: -; CDR3aa: CSARGWDHETQYF; CDR3nt: TGCAGTGCTAGAGGATGGGACCATGAGACCCAGTACTTC